This T cell receptor (beta chain) emerged from a study of graft-versus-host responses after intestinal transplantation. Study overall: Induction using anti-thymocyte globulin, followed by tacrolimus and steroids for approximately three years, was given to all recipients.

The junction had 6 bases not matched to a gene; V was cut back by 2 bases and J by 3 bases. Germline-derived CDR1 and CDR2 are MRHNA and SNTAGT. The CDR3 has 15 amino acids. Findings and caveats of the study: GvH clonotypes were identified within recipient marrow, with a subset emerging first in ileum or blood.

As to this clone: Its cognate antigen is unknown.

Profiling relied on immunoSEQ multiplex PCR, and the TCRdb table lists in-frame clones only, not all of them. The data contain approximately 90,000 clones, approximately 94% of them singletons. The chain has TRBV6-4 and TRBJ2-7, with 8 bases aligning to TRBD2. The input for sequencing was unstimulated CD8+ T cells sorted from spleen or lymph node cells, taken before intestinal transplant. The source of this sequence is a human donor who received an intestinal transplant. In DNA, the CDR3 is TGTGCCAGCAGTGACCCCTGGACTAGCTGCTACGAGCAGTACTTC. It codes for CASSDPWTSCYEQYF.